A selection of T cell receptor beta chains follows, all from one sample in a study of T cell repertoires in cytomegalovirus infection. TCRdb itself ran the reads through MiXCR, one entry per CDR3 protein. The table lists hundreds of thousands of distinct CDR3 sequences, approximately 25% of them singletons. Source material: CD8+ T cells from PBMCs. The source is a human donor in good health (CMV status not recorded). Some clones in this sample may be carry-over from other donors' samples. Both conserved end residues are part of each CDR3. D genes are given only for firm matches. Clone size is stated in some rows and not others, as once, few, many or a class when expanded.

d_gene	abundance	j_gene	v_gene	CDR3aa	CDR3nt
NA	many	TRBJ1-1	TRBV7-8	CASSIRTVVNTEAFF	TGTGCCAGCAGTATCCGGACCGTTGTGAACACTGAAGCTTTCTTT
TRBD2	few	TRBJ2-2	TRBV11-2	CASSLGLAGKTGELFF	TGTGCCAGCAGCCTCGGACTAGCGGGGAAAACCGGGGAGCTGTTTTTT
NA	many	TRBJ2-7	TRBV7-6	CASSPPTAGSYTEQYF	TGTGCCAGCAGCCCACCGACGGCAGGGTCGTATACCGAGCAGTACTTC
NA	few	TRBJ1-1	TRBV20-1	CSARPPEGRGATEAFF	TGCAGTGCTAGACCGCCTGAAGGGCGGGGGGCCACTGAAGCTTTCTTT
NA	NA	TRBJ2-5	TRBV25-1	CASSESETQYF	TGTGCCAGCAGTGAATCGGAGACCCAGTACTTC
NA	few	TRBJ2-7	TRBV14	CASSPRGRSYEQYF	TGTGCCAGCAGCCCTCGGGGACGGTCCTACGAGCAGTACTTC
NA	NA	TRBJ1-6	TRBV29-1	CSAQDSSYNSPLHF	TGCAGCGCCCAAGACAGCTCCTATAATTCACCCCTCCACTTT
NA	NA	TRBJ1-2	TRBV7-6	CASSLEAEIYGYTF	TGTGCCAGCAGCTTAGAGGCAGAGATCTATGGCTACACCTTC
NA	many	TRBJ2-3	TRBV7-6	CASSLRITDTDTQYF	TGTGCCAGCAGCTTGAGGATAACCGACACAGATACGCAGTATTTT
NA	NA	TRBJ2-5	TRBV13	CASSSVGLFPTVPRETQYF	TGTGCCAGCAGCTCCGTCGGACTCTTCCCCACTGTACCAAGAGAAACCCAGTACTTC
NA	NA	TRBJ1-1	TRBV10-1	CANSESTSRAEPEAFF	TGCGCCAACAGTGAGTCGACTTCCCGAGCGGAACCTGAAGCTTTCTTT
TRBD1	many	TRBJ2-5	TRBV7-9	CASSTQDREETQYF	TGTGCCAGCAGCACTCAGGACAGGGAGGAGACCCAGTACTTC
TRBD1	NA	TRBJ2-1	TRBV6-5	CASSYLGTAEQFF	TGTGCCAGCAGTTACCTCGGGACAGCTGAGCAGTTCTTC
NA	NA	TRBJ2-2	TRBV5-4	CASSFGAEELFF	TGTGCCAGCAGCTTCGGGGCCGAGGAGCTGTTTTTT
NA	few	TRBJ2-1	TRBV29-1	CSALSSYNEQFF	TGCAGCGCTTTAAGCTCCTACAATGAGCAGTTCTTC
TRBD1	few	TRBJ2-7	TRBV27	CASSWKTGGGEQYF	TGTGCCAGCAGTTGGAAGACAGGGGGAGGCGAGCAGTACTTC
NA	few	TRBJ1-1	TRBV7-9	CASSPPPGGAFF	TGTGCCAGCAGCCCCCCCCCCGGGGGAGCTTTCTTT
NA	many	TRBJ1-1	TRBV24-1	CATRGTEAFF	TGTGCCACCCGGGGGACTGAAGCTTTCTTT
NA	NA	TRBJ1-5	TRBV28	CASSLGRNNQPQHF	TGTGCCAGCAGTTTAGGCAGGAACAATCAGCCCCAGCATTTT
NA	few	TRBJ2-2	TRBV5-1	CASSLVWGSTGELFF	TGCGCCAGCAGCTTGGTTTGGGGAAGTACCGGGGAGCTGTTTTTT
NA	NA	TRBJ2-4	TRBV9	CASSVEPRGAENIQYF	TGTGCCAGCAGCGTAGAACCGAGGGGGGCGGAAAACATTCAGTACTTC
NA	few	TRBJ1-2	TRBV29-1	CSVWATMYGYTF	TGCAGCGTGTGGGCGACCATGTATGGCTACACCTTC
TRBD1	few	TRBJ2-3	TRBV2	CATDRADTQYF	TGTGCCACGGACAGGGCAGATACGCAGTATTTT
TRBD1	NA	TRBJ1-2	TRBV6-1	CASTAGGNYGYTF	TGTGCCAGCACGGCAGGGGGTAACTATGGCTACACCTTC
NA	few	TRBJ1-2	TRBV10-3	CAISEWQGQGYGYTF	TGTGCCATCAGTGAGTGGCAGGGCCAAGGCTATGGCTACACCTTC
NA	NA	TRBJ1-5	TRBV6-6	CASGPQPQHF	TGTGCCAGCGGCCCTCAGCCCCAGCATTTT
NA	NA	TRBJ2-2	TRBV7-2	CASSLYGIGGANTGELFF	TGTGCCAGCAGCTTATACGGGATCGGGGGAGCGAACACCGGGGAGCTGTTTTTT
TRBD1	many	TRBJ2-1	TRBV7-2	CASSPSGQGFFEQFF	TGTGCCAGCAGCCCCTCGGGACAGGGGTTCTTTGAGCAGTTCTTC
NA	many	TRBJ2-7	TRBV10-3	CAIGSGPSYEQYF	TGTGCCATCGGATCCGGGCCCTCCTACGAGCAGTACTTC
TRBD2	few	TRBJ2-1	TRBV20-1	CSARDLGRGAAEQFF	TGCAGTGCTAGAGATCTTGGGCGGGGGGCCGCAGAGCAGTTCTTC
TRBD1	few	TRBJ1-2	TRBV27	CASSLTTGTGSVEGYTF	TGTGCCAGCAGTCTAACAACCGGGACAGGGTCTGTGGAAGGCTACACCTTC
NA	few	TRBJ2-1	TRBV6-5	CASSSSASYNEQFF	TGTGCCAGCAGTTCCTCCGCCTCCTACAATGAGCAGTTCTTC
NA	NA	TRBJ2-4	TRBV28	CASSPRAGRTKNIQYF	TGTGCCAGCAGTCCAAGAGCAGGGCGAACCAAAAACATTCAGTACTTC
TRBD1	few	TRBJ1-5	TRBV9	CASSVDRDPYQPQHF	TGTGCCAGCAGCGTCGACAGGGACCCATATCAGCCCCAGCATTTT